A single T cell receptor (beta chain) is shown here with its context. Other nucleotide sequences from this sample produce the same CDR3. This entry is derived from a study of PD-L1 blockade in urothelial cancer. For the study at large: Analysis of the blood was performed 3 weeks (second dose) and 6 weeks after treatment start.

This CDR3 has 13 amino acids. CDR1 and CDR2 from the germline V gene are SGHTA and FQGTGA. The ends were cut back, 5 bases at V and 1 base at J, with 6 bases in the middle. Time point meaning: pretreatment peripheral blood. The protocol was immunoSEQ multiplex PCR, while the TCRdb copy is restricted to in-frame clones and leaves out a portion. The sample consists of around 130,000 clones, less than 85% of them appearing once. This chain links TRBV7-3 with TRBJ2-1, with unresolved D. The sequence came from a man in his fifties with urothelial cancer. The sample was PBMCs, taken around atezolizumab (anti-PD-L1) treatment. DNA of the CDR3: TGTGCCAGCAGCCCCGGGTCCTACAATGAGCAGTTCTTC. Its protein product is CASSPGSYNEQFF.